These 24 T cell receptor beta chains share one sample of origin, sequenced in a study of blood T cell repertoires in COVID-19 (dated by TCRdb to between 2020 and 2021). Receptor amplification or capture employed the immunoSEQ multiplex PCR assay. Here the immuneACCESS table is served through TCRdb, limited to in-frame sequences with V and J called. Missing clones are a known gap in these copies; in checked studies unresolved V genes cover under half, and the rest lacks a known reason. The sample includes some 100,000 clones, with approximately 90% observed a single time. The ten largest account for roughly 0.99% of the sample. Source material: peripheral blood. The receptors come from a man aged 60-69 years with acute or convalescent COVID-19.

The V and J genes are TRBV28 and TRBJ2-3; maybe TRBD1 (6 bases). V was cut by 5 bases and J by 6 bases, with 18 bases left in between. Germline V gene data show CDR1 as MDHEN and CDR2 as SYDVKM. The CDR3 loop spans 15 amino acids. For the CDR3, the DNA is TGTGCCAGCAGTCCGACAGGCTCCGGACGCGATACGCAGTATTTT. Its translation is CASSPTGSGRDTQYF.

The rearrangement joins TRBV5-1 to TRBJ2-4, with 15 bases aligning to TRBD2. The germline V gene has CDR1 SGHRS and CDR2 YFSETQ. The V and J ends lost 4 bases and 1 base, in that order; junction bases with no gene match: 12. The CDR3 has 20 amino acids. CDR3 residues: CASSGGLAGGTIWAKNIQYF. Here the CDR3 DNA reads TGCGCCAGCAGCGGGGGACTAGCGGGAGGTACGATATGGGCCAAAAACATTCAGTACTTC.

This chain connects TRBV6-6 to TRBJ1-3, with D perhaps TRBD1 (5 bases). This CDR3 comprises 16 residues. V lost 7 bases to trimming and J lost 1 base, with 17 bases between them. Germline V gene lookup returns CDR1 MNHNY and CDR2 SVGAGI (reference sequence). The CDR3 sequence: CASTERPGLSGNTIYF. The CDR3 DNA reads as TGTGCCAGCACGGAGCGCCCGGGACTTTCTGGAAACACCATATATTTT.

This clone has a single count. As DNA, the CDR3 is TGTGCCAGCAGTGACCCACTAGCGGGAGCGGGAATCACCGGGGAGCTGTTTTTT. This translates into CASSDPLAGAGITGELFF. This chain uses TRBV25-1 with TRBJ2-2; 11 nucleotides match TRBD2. This CDR3 is 18 amino acids long. Losses at the gene ends were 3 bases for V and 4 bases for J; bases not matched to a gene: 10. Germline CDR1 MGHDK, CDR2 SYGVNS.

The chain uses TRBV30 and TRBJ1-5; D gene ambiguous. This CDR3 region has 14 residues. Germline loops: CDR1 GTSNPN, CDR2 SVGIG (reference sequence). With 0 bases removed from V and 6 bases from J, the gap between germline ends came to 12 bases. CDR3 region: CAWSVRSGSQPQHF. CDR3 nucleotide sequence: TGTGCCTGGAGTGTAAGGTCAGGTTCTCAGCCCCAGCATTTT.

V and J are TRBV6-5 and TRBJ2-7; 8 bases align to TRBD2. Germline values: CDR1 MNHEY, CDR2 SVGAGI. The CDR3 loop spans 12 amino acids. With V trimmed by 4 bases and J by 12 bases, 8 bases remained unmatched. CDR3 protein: CASSWGAGGLYV. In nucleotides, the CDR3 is TGTGCCAGCAGTTGGGGGGCGGGAGGTCTGTACGTC.

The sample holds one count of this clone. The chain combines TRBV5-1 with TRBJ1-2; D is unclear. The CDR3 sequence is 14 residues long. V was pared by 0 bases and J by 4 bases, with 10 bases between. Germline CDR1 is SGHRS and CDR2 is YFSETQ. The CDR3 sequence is CASSLEQQPYGYTF. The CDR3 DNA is TGCGCCAGCAGCTTGGAACAGCAGCCCTATGGCTACACCTTC.

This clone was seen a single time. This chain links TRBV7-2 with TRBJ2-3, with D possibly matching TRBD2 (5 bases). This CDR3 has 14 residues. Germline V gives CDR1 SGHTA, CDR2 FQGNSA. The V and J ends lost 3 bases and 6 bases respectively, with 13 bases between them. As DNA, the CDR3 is TGTGCCAGCAGCTTTGGGCTAGCCCGCGATACGCAGTATTTT. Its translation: CASSFGLARDTQYF. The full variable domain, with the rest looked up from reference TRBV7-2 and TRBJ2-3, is GAGVSQSPSNKVTEKGKDVELRCDPISGHTALYWYRQSLGQGLEFLIYFQGNSAPDKSGLPSDRFSAERTGGSVSTLTIQRTQQEDSAVYLCASSFGLARDTQYFGPGTRLTVL.

CDR3 residues: CASSLLAGGGTGELFF. CDR3 DNA sequence: TGTGCCAGCAGCTTACTAGCGGGAGGAGGGACCGGGGAGCTGTTTTTT. J is TRBJ2-2 and V is TRBV11-1, with 11 bases that match TRBD2. V shed 2 bases, J shed 5 bases, and the junction held 4 bases outside the gene matches. This CDR3 region has 16 residues. Germline V CDR1 and CDR2: SGHAT, FQDESV (reference sequence).

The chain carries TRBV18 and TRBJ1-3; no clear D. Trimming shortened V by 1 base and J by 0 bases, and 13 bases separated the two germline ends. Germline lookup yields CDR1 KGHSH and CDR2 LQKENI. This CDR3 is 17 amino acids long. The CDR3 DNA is TGTGCCAGCTCACCACGATCCTTGGGAGTCTCTGGAAACACCATATATTTT. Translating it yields CASSPRSLGVSGNTIYF.

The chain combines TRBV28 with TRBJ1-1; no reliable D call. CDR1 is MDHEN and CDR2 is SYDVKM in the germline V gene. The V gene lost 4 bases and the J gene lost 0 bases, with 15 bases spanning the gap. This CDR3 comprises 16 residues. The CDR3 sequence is CASSSLTGGMNTEAFF. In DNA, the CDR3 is TGTGCCAGCAGTTCCCTAACGGGTGGCATGAACACTGAAGCTTTCTTT.

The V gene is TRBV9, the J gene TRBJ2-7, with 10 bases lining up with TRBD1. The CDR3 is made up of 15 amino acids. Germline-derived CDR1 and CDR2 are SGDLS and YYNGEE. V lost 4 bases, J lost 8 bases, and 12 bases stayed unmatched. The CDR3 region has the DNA TGTGCCAGCAGCCCTCCGACAGGGGGCTCGGGCAAGCAGTACTTC. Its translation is CASSPPTGGSGKQYF.

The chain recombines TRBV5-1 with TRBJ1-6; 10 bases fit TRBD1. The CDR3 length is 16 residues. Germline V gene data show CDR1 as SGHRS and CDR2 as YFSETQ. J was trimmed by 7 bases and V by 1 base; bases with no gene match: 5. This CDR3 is CASSLWGDRGNSPLHF. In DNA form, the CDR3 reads TGCGCCAGCAGCTTGTGGGGGGACAGGGGCAATTCACCCCTCCACTTT.

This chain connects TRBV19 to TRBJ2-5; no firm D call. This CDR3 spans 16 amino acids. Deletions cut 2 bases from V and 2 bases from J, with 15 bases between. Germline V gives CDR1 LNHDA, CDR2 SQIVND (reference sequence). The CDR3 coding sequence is TGTGCCAGTAGTATAACAAGTAGGCAGACTCAAGAGACCCAGTACTTC. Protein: CASSITSRQTQETQYF. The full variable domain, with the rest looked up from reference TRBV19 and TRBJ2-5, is DGGITQSPKYLFRKEGQNVTLSCEQNLNHDAMYWYRQDPGQGLRLIYYSQIVNDFQKGDIAEGYSVSREKKESFPLTVTSAQKNPTAFYLCASSITSRQTQETQYFGPGTRLLVL.

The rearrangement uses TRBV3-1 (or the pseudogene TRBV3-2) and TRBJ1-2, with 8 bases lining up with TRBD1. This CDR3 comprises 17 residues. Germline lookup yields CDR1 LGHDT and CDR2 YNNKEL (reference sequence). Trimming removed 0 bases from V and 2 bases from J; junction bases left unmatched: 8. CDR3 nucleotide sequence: TGTGCCAGCAGCCAAGACAGGGGGCATCCGAGAAACTATGGCTACACCTTC. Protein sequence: CASSQDRGHPRNYGYTF.

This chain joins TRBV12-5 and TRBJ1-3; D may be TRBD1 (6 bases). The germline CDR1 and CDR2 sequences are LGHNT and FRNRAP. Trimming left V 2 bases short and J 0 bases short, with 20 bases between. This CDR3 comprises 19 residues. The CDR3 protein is CASGLPGGAGALSGNTIYF. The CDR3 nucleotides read TGTGCTAGTGGTTTGCCCGGGGGGGCAGGGGCACTCTCTGGAAACACCATATATTTT.

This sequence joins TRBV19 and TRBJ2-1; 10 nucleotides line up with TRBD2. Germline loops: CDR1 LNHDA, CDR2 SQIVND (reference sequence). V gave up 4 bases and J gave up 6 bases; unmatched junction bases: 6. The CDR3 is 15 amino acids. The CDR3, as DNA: TGTGCCAGTAGTAGGAGAAGCGGGAGGGGCAATGAGCAGTTCTTC. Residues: CASSRRSGRGNEQFF.

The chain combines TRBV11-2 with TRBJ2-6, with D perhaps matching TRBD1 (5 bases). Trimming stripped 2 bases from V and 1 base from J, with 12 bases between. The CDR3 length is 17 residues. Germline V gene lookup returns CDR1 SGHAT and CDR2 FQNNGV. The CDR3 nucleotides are TGTGCCAGCAGCTTATTCGACAGCTCGTCTGGGGCCAACGTCCTGACTTTC. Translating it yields CASSLFDSSSGANVLTF.

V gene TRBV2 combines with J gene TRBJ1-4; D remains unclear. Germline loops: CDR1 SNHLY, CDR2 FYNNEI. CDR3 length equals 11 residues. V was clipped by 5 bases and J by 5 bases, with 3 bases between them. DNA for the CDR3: TGTGCCAGCAGTTTAAATGAAAAACTGTTTTTT. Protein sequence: CASSLNEKLFF. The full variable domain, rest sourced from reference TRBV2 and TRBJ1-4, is EPEVTQTPSHQVTQMGQEVILRCVPISNHLYFYWYRQILGQKVEFLVSFYNNEISEKSEIFDDQFSVERPDGSNFTLKIRSTKLEDSAMYFCASSLNEKLFFGSGTQLSVL.

CDR3 protein: CASSQVLAGGDGELFF. As DNA, the CDR3 is TGTGCCAGCAGCCAAGTACTAGCGGGAGGGGACGGGGAGCTGTTTTTT. V gene TRBV3-1 (or the pseudogene TRBV3-2) combines with J gene TRBJ2-2, with 13 bases that match TRBD2. Germline V gene lookup returns CDR1 LGHDT and CDR2 YNNKEL (reference sequence). With V trimmed by 1 base and J by 7 bases, 3 bases remained unmatched. This CDR3 region has 16 residues.

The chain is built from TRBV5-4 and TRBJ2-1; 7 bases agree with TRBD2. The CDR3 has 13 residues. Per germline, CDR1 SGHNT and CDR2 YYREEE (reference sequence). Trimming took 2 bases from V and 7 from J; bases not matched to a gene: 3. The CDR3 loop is CASSFAGANEQFF. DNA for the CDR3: TGTGCCAGCAGCTTCGCGGGAGCAAATGAGCAGTTCTTC.

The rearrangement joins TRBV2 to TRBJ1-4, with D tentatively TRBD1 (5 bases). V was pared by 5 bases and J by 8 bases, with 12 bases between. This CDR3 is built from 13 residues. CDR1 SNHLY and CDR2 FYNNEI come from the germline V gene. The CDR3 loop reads CASSLQGNEKLFF. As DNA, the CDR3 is TGTGCCAGCAGTCTTCAGGGCAACGAAAAACTGTTTTTT. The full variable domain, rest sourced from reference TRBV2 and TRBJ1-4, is EPEVTQTPSHQVTQMGQEVILRCVPISNHLYFYWYRQILGQKVEFLVSFYNNEISEKSEIFDDQFSVERPDGSNFTLKIRSTKLEDSAMYFCASSLQGNEKLFFGSGTQLSVL.

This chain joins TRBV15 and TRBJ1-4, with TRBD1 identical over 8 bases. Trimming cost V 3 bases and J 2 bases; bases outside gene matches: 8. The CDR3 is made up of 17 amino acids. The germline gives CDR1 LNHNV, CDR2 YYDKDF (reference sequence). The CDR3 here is CATSRGTGGDTNEKLFF. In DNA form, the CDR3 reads TGTGCCACCAGCAGGGGGACAGGAGGAGATACTAATGAAAAACTGTTTTTT.

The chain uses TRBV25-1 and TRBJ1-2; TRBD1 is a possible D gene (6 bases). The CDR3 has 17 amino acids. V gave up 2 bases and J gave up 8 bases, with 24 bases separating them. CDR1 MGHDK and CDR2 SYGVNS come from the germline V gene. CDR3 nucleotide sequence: TGTGCCAGCAGTGAAAGTCAGCGGACAGCTTCCACAGGGGGCTACACCTTC. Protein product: CASSESQRTASTGGYTF.